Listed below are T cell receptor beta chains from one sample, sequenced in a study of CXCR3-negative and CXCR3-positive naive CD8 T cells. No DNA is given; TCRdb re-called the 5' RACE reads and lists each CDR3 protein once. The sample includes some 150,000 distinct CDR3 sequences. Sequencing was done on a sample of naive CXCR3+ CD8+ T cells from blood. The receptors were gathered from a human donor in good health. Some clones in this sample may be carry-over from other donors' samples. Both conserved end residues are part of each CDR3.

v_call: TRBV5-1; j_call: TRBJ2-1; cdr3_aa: CASSFDWGRDEQFF
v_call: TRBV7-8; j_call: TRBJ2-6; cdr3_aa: CASSTFMANVLTF
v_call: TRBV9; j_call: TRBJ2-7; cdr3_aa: CASSVGGEYYEQYF
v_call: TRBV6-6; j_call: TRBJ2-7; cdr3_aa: CASSYSDWNEQYF
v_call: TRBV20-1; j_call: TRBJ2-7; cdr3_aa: CSVGQASYEQHF
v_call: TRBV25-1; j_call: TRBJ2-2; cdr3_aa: CASSPPGQGVGELFF
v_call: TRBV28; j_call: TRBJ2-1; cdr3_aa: CASSSLAGTYNEQFF
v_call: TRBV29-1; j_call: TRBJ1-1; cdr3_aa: CSVKGARTEAFF
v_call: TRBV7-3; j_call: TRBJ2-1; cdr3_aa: CASSPGQGARNEQFF
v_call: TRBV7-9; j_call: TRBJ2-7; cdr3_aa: CASSSTVAGGSSYEQYF
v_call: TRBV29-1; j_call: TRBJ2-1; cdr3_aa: CSVEIAGGYPNEQFF
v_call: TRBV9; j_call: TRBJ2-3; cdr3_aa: CASSVDSSSTDTQYF
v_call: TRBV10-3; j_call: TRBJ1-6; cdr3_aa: CAISGDRVNSPLHF
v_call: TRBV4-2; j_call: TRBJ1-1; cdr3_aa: CASSQAVGGMDTEAFF
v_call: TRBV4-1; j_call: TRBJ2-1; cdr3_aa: CASSQDGTGNNEQFF
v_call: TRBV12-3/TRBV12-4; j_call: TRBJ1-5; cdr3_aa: CASSLEDQVSQPQHF
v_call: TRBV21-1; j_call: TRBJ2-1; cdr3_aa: CASLLAGGPYEQFF
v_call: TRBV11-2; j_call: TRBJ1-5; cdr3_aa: CASSLTGAINQPQHF
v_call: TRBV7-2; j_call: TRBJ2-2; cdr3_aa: CASSLALFTGELFF
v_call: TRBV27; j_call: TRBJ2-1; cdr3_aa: CASSLSGSGYNEQFF
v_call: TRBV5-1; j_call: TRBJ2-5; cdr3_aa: CASSLGAGWAEAQYF
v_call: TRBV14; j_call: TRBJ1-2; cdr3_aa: CASSHPGAGDGYTF
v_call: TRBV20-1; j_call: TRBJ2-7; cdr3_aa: CSARDFPGGSYEQYF
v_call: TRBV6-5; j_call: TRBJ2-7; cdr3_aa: CASRSPRTGWYEQYF
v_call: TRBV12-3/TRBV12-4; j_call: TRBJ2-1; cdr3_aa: CASSFFREMEDEQFF
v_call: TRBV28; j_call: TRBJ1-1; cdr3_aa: CASSLWQNTEAFF
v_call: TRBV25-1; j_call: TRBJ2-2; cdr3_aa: CASSEWGGSTGELFF